A selection of T cell receptor beta chains follows, all from one sample in a study of CD8 T cells in Susac syndrome. Each CDR3 protein gets one entry after TCRdb re-called the immunoSEQ multiplex PCR reads with MiXCR. The profile shows fewer than 85,000 distinct CDR3 sequences, 95% of them singletons. Sequencing was done on a sample of CD8+ T cells from PBMCs. The receptors here all came from a human donor with Susac syndrome. Both conserved end residues are part of each CDR3. The D gene is left open where the match is weak. Only some rows state a clone size, as once, few, many or a class for expanded clones.

>NA|NA|TRBV30|TRBJ1-1
CAWEGGPEAFF
TGTGCCTGGGAAGGGGGGCCTGAAGCTTTCTTT
>NA|NA|TRBV5-1|TRBJ1-1
CASSLGGLNTEAFF
TGCGCCAGCAGCTTGGGCGGTTTAAACACTGAAGCTTTCTTT
>TRBD2|NA|TRBV2|TRBJ2-3
CASSRPAIAGPDTQYF
TGTGCCAGCAGCCGCCCGGCGATAGCGGGACCAGATACGCAGTATTTT
>NA|once|TRBV15|TRBJ2-1
CATGTNRGQFF
TGTGCCACGGGGACGAATCGGGGGCAGTTCTTC
>TRBD2|NA|TRBV30|TRBJ2-1
CAGTPSGPPHEQFF
TGTGCCGGTACGCCTAGCGGGCCCCCCCATGAGCAGTTCTTC
>TRBD2|once|TRBV6-6|TRBJ2-1
CASTSGIFNEQFF
TGTGCCAGTACTAGCGGGATCTTCAATGAGCAGTTCTTC
>TRBD1|once|TRBV20-1|TRBJ2-5
CSATGTVQETQYF
TGCAGTGCTACCGGGACAGTACAAGAGACCCAGTACTTC
>TRBD1|NA|TRBV3-1|TRBJ2-1
CASSQGQGLYNEQFF
TGTGCCAGCAGCCAAGGACAGGGGCTTTACAATGAGCAGTTCTTC
>TRBD2|NA|TRBV19|TRBJ2-1
CASSPKVGLAEPGEQFF
TGTGCCAGTAGTCCTAAAGTGGGACTAGCGGAGCCGGGTGAGCAGTTCTTC
>NA|NA|TRBV9|TRBJ2-3
CASSDGLTDTQYF
TGTGCCAGCAGCGATGGACTTACAGATACGCAGTATTTT
>NA|NA|TRBV29-1|TRBJ1-1
CSVGPGTEAFF
TGCAGCGTGGGACCAGGGACTGAAGCTTTCTTT
>TRBD2|NA|TRBV29-1|TRBJ2-1
CSVVGTSGNYNEQFF
TGCAGCGTAGTTGGGACTAGCGGGAACTACAATGAGCAGTTCTTC
>TRBD1|once|TRBV24-1|TRBJ2-1
CATRKSGTGSYNEQFF
TGTGCCACTAGAAAATCCGGGACAGGCTCCTACAATGAGCAGTTCTTC
>NA|NA|TRBV5-1|TRBJ2-7
CASRGSAYEQYF
TGCGCCAGCAGGGGATCAGCCTACGAGCAGTACTTC
>TRBD2|NA|TRBV29-1|TRBJ2-7
CSVISGRDVYEQYF
TGCAGCGTGATTAGCGGGAGAGATGTCTACGAGCAGTACTTC
>NA|NA|TRBV28|TRBJ1-2
CATTDRLTNYGYTF
TGTGCCACCACGGACAGACTGACTAACTATGGCTACACCTTC
>TRBD1|NA|TRBV24-1|TRBJ2-7
CATSDSGTGASSYEQYF
TGTGCCACCAGTGATTCCGGGACAGGGGCCAGCTCCTACGAGCAGTACTTC
>TRBD1|NA|TRBV29-1|TRBJ2-5
CSVVDRTGEQTQYF
TGCAGCGTTGTTGACAGGACAGGGGAGCAGACCCAGTACTTC
>NA|once|TRBV29-1|TRBJ2-7
CSVEDPVSSYEQYF
TGCAGCGTTGAAGATCCGGTTAGCTCCTACGAGCAGTACTTC
>NA|NA|TRBV7-9|TRBJ2-7
CASSTSTRTIYEQYF
TGTGCCAGCAGCACTTCGACGAGGACGATTTACGAGCAGTACTTC
>NA|NA|TRBV7-2|TRBJ2-2
CASSLGKNTGELFF
TGTGCCAGCAGCTTAGGGAAAAACACCGGGGAGCTGTTTTTT
>NA|once|TRBV7-8|TRBJ2-7
CASSLVGTAGYEQYF
TGTGCCAGCAGCTTAGTAGGGACCGCGGGTTACGAGCAGTACTTC
>NA|NA|TRBV29-1|TRBJ2-1
CSVETSHPYNEQFF
TGCAGCGTCGAAACTAGCCACCCTTACAATGAGCAGTTCTTC
>TRBD2|NA|TRBV6-5|TRBJ2-1
CASSYHLAGGSYNEQFF
TGTGCCAGCAGTTACCATTTAGCGGGAGGCTCCTACAATGAGCAGTTCTTC
>NA|NA|TRBV9|TRBJ2-1
CASSPAGSKSSYNEQFF
TGTGCCAGCAGTCCAGCTGGCTCGAAGAGCTCCTACAATGAGCAGTTCTTC